Below are 18 T cell receptor beta chains sequenced from a single sample in a study of low-dose radiotherapy and immunotherapy resistance in tumors. Primers used for first-strand cDNA, a TRAV- and TRBV-specific set, covered both alpha and beta chains. TCR amplification used 20 to 25 PCR cycles, a constant-region primer and a V-primer adapter. TCRdb processed the reads anew with MiXCR; each CDR3 protein has one entry. The repertoire holds roughly 95,000 distinct CDR3 sequences, under 25% seen once, with about 13% in the top ten. Sample time point: after trial treatment. Stated treatment: LDRT plus nivolumab, ipilimumab, low-dose cyclophosphamide and aspirin (RACIN trial). The sample here was PBMCs, taken after low-dose radiotherapy plus immunotherapy. The receptors shown here come from a female donor with ovarian cancer.

This clonotype showed up many times. This rearrangement joins TRBV18 to TRBJ2-4; possible D gene TRBD2, 6 bases. Germline assignment: CDR1 KGHSH and CDR2 LQKENI. This CDR3 is 16 amino acids long. Trimming removed 3 bases at V and 4 bases at J, with 16 bases between. CDR3 in DNA: TGTGCCAGCTCACCGGTCAGGTCTAGCGAAAAAAACATTCAGTACTTC. Its translation is CASSPVRSSEKNIQYF.

This clonotype came up many times. The CDR3 loop is CASSRETYYEQYF. CDR3 DNA sequence: TGCGCCAGCAGCCGGGAAACCTACTACGAGCAGTACTTC. V and J are TRBV5-1 and TRBJ2-7; weak D call: TRBD2 (5 bases). This CDR3 has 13 residues. CDR1 is SGHRS, CDR2 YFSETQ, per germline. The germline V and J ends were trimmed by 4 bases and 3 bases, with 11 bases remaining between them.

A note on this clonotype: One base away lies a much larger clone, so this may be a sequencing read error. Likely a read error: the CDR3 ends without its conserved phenylalanine or tryptophan. The chain links TRBV27 to TRBJ2-3; 7 bases match TRBD1. From germline, CDR1 is MNHEY and CDR2 SMNVEV (reference sequence). V lost 4 bases to trimming and J lost 2 bases; unmatched junction nucleotides: 6. CDR3 length equals 15 residues. The CDR3 nucleotides read TGTGCCAGCAGTTACTCGGGACAGCACACAGATACGCAGTATATT. It specifies CASSYSGQHTDTQYI.

This clonotype was counted at least ten times. The chain has TRBV7-9 and TRBJ1-3, with D maybe TRBD1 (5 bases). The CDR3 totals 16 residues. Germline V gives CDR1 SEHNR, CDR2 FQNEAQ (reference sequence). Trimming shortened V by 1 base and J by 4 bases, and 14 bases separated the two germline ends. The CDR3 sequence is CASSLGDARKGNTIYF. CDR3 nucleotide sequence: TGTGCCAGCAGCTTAGGGGACGCCCGGAAGGGAAACACCATATATTTT. Together with reference TRBV7-9 and TRBJ1-3, the CDR3 gives the full variable domain: DTGVSQNPRHKITKRGQNVTFRCDPISEHNRLYWYRQTLGQGPEFLTYFQNEAQLEKSRLLSDRFSAERPKGSFSTLEIQRTEQGDSAMYLCASSLGDARKGNTIYFGEGSWLTVV.

This chain connects TRBV5-1 to TRBJ2-1; 8 bases fit TRBD1. The CDR3 spans 14 residues. With V trimmed by 2 bases and J by 8 bases, 6 bases remained unmatched. Looked up from germline, CDR1 is SGHRS and CDR2 is YFSETQ. CDR3 residues: CASSFTQTGDEQFF. CDR3 DNA sequence: TGCGCCAGCAGCTTCACACAGACAGGGGATGAGCAGTTCTTC.

In this sample, this clonotype turned up many times. This sequence joins TRBV6-1 and TRBJ2-2; D gene ambiguous. CDR3 length: 18 amino acids. Germline CDR1 MNHNS, CDR2 SASEGT. V was cut by 6 bases and J by 0 bases, with 20 bases left in between. The CDR3 loop is CASRERPSDNANTGELFF. In nucleotides, the CDR3 is TGTGCCAGCAGGGAACGGCCGTCCGACAACGCGAACACCGGGGAGCTGTTTTTT.

Comments on this clonotype: A much larger clone differs by one base, so this may be a read error. V is TRBV27 and J is TRBJ2-1, with D hard to call. Germline loops: CDR1 MNHEY, CDR2 SMNVEV (reference sequence). CDR3 length: 14 residues. The CDR3 bases are TGTGCCAGCAGTTGGCGGACCGCCTCCTACGAGCAGCACTTC. Encoded protein: CASSWRTASYEQHF.

This clonotype turned up a few times. This chain links TRBV18 with TRBJ1-1; D gene unclear. Between the trimmed V and J ends, which lost 1 base and 0 bases, there was a span of 15 bases. CDR1 is KGHSH, CDR2 LQKENI, per germline. The CDR3 loop spans 17 amino acids. CDR3 coding DNA: TGTGCCAGCTCACCACAACCCGCGAGGAAAATGAACACTGAAGCTTTCTTT. Its translation: CASSPQPARKMNTEAFF.

This clonotype was seen repeatedly, ten times or more. The rearrangement joins TRBV6-2 or TRBV6-3 to TRBJ2-5; tentatively, D is TRBD1 or TRBD2 (5 bases each). The CDR3 spans 14 residues. V lost 6 bases and J lost 4, with 15 bases in between. CDR1 MNHEY and CDR2 SVGEGT come from the germline V gene. In nucleotides, the CDR3 is TGTGCCAGCAGACCCCTTCGGGGACCAGAGACCCAGTACTTC. It translates to CASRPLRGPETQYF.

This clonotype was recorded at least ten times. The chain is built from TRBV10-3 and TRBJ2-3; the match to TRBD2 covers 14 bases. Per germline, CDR1 ENHRY and CDR2 SYGVKD. J was trimmed by 0 bases and V by 3 bases; bases with no gene match: 5. This CDR3 has 18 amino acids. The CDR3 reads CAISDFGTSGGSTDTQYF. The DNA of the CDR3 is TGTGCCATCAGTGACTTTGGGACTAGCGGGGGTAGCACAGATACGCAGTATTTT.

The rearrangement links TRBV4-3 to TRBJ1-1, with 9 bases fitting TRBD1. Trimming at V came to 0 bases and at J to 4 bases, leaving 9 bases not matched to a gene. The CDR3 runs 17 residues. Germline assignment: CDR1 LGHNA and CDR2 YSLEER. The CDR3 nucleotides are TGCGCCAGCAGCCAAGAAACACTAGGACAGGGGAGCACTGAAGCTTTCTTT. Protein sequence: CASSQETLGQGSTEAFF.

At least ten counts were recorded for this clonotype. The V and J genes are TRBV29-1 and TRBJ2-3; D unclear. This CDR3 contains 12 residues. Germline V gene data show CDR1 as SQVTM and CDR2 as ANQGSEA. V was cut by 7 bases and J by 5 bases, with 13 bases left in between. DNA of the CDR3: TGCAGCGCTGCGAGGTTTGGAGATACGCAGTATTTT. Encoded protein: CSAARFGDTQYF.

This clonotype was counted many times. The rearrangement links TRBV7-2 to TRBJ2-7, with 7 positions matching TRBD2. Trimming at V came to 1 base and at J to 7 bases, leaving 13 bases not matched to a gene. The CDR3 extends over 16 amino acids. Germline V lookup: CDR1 SGHTA, CDR2 FQGNSA. The CDR3 DNA reads as TGTGCCAGCAGCTTAGACCCAGCGGGGCTATCGGGAGAGCAGTACTTC. Amino acids: CASSLDPAGLSGEQYF.

This clonotype was found many times. The V call is TRBV20-1, the J call TRBJ2-1, with 15 bases that match TRBD2. CDR1 is DFQATT and CDR2 is SNEGSKA in the germline V gene (reference sequence). The CDR3 has 14 residues. V lost 5 bases, J lost 4 bases, and 0 bases stayed unmatched. The DNA for the CDR3 is TGCAGTGCTGGGACTAGCGGGGGGTACAATGAGCAGTTCTTC. It specifies CSAGTSGGYNEQFF.

This clonotype was seen repeatedly, ten times or more. The chain is built from TRBV11-2 and TRBJ2-1; 9 bases match TRBD2. The J segment lost 6 bases and the V segment lost 5 bases, leaving 14 bases of the junction unmatched. There are 17 residues in the CDR3. The germline CDR1 and CDR2 sequences are SGHAT and FQNNGV. This chain's CDR3 is CASSPRAGGPSPNEQFF. CDR3 nucleotides: TGTGCCAGCAGCCCCCGGGCGGGAGGGCCTAGTCCCAATGAGCAGTTCTTC.

Regarding this clonotype: Possible read error: a much larger clone is one base away. The gene calls are TRBV30 and TRBJ2-3, with TRBD2 matching 10 bases. CDR3 length equals 19 residues. The V gene end was trimmed by 0 bases and the J gene end by 0 bases; junction bases not matched to a gene: 12. The germline gives CDR1 GTSNPN, CDR2 SVGIG (reference sequence). For the CDR3, the DNA is TGTGCCTGGAGTGTCCCAACTCCGGGACTAGCGACCAGCACAGATACGCAGTATTTT. Protein: CAWSVPTPGLATSTDTQYF.

This clonotype was counted once. This probably arose from a read error, given a far larger clone one base away. The CDR3 DNA reads TGTGCCAGCAGTTTATGGACGGACTATTCACCCCCCCACTTT. Translation gives CASSLWTDYSPPHF. This chain joins TRBV27 and TRBJ1-6; D gene unclear. Per the germline V gene, CDR1 is MNHEY and CDR2 is SMNVEV (reference sequence). The CDR3 runs to 14 residues.

Ten or more counts support this clonotype. This rearrangement joins TRBV19 to TRBJ1-2, with 7 bases that match TRBD1. Germline CDR1 reads LNHDA; CDR2 reads SQIVND (reference sequence). This CDR3 comprises 15 residues. The ends lost 1 base at V and 3 bases at J; junction bases unmatched: 5. Here the CDR3 DNA reads TGTGCCAGTAGTATAGGATTAGGGGGCTACTATGGCTACACCTTC. Amino acid sequence: CASSIGLGGYYGYTF.